The sequence of this T cell receptor beta chain was determined in a study of T cell changes during pregnancy in multiple sclerosis. Sequenced by immunoSEQ multiplex PCR; TCRdb stores in-frame clones only, minus some. The sample shows fewer than 50,000 clones, approximately 90% of them seen only once. In germline, CDR1 is MNHNY, CDR2 SVGAGI (reference sequence). This CDR3 spans 15 amino acids. V shed 6 bases and J 0 bases; nucleotides not matched to a gene: 4. The sequence derives from a female donor with multiple sclerosis, enrolled in a pregnancy study. Source: CD4+ T cells from peripheral blood mononuclear cells, taken in the third trimester of pregnancy. This chain uses TRBV6-6 with TRBJ2-1, with 8 bases identical to TRBD2. The chain's CDR3 is CASRDSGSSYNEQFF. Here the CDR3 DNA reads TGTGCCAGCAGGGACAGCGGGAGCTCCTACAATGAGCAGTTCTTC.